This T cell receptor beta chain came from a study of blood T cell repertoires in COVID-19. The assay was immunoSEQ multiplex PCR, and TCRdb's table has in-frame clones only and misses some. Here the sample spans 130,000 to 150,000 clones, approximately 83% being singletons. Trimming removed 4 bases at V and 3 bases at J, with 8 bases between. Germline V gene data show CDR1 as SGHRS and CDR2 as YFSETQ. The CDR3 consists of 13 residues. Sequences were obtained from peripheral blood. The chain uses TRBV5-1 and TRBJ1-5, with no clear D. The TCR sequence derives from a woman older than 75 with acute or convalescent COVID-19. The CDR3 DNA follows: TGCGCCAGCAGCCCCTCAGTCAATCAGCCCCAGCATTTT. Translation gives CASSPSVNQPQHF. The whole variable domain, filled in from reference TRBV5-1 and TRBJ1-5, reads KAGVTQTPRYLIKTRGQQVTLSCSPISGHRSVSWYQQTPGQGLQFLFEYFSETQRNKGNFPGRFSGRQFSNSRSEMNVSTLELGDSALYLCASSPSVNQPQHFGDGTRLSIL.